These T cell receptor beta chains were read from a single sample in a study of Ad26.COV2.S vaccination and SARS-CoV-2 variants. Repertoires were generated with immunoSEQ multiplex PCR, while TCRdb's copy carries only in-frame clones and drops some. The sample carries some 370,000 clones, roughly 85% recorded once. Sequenced here: peripheral blood, sampled in a trial of Ad26.COV2.S vaccine versus placebo. These receptors were collected from a person aged 18 to 65 who received the Ad26.COV2.S COVID-19 vaccine or a placebo. The CDR3 runs from the conserved cysteine through the conserved F or W. D genes are given only for firm matches. Where a row states a size, it is once, few, many or the class of an expanded clone; other rows omit it.

j_gene	d_gene	v_gene	abundance	CDR3aa	CDR3nt
TRBJ1-2	.	TRBV6-5	.	CASSYLGAGYGYTF	TGTGCCAGCAGTTACTTAGGGGCAGGGTATGGCTACACCTTC
TRBJ2-2	.	TRBV5-4	.	CASRLGVNTGELFF	TGTGCCAGCAGGCTAGGAGTTAACACCGGGGAGCTGTTTTTT
TRBJ2-7	.	TRBV4-1	.	CASSQDRGRGSYEQYF	TGCGCCAGCAGCCAAGATCGGGGCAGGGGCTCCTACGAGCAGTACTTC
TRBJ1-1	.	TRBV19	.	CASTPGPARDTEAFF	TGTGCCAGTACCCCCGGGCCCGCGAGGGACACTGAAGCTTTCTTT
TRBJ2-3	TRBD2	TRBV13	.	CASSSWGLAGRQSDTQYF	TGTGCCAGCAGCTCTTGGGGACTAGCGGGAAGGCAGTCAGATACGCAGTATTTT
TRBJ1-1	.	TRBV10-1	.	CASLTPYMSARNTEAFF	TGCGCCAGCCTTACGCCCTACATGTCGGCACGGAACACTGAAGCTTTCTTT
TRBJ1-5	.	TRBV7-8	.	CASADRPRNQPQHF	TGTGCCAGCGCTGACAGGCCTCGCAATCAGCCCCAGCATTTT
TRBJ2-7	.	TRBV4-3	.	CASSAFTGRDEQYF	TGCGCCAGCAGTGCCTTTACAGGGCGAGACGAGCAGTACTTC
TRBJ1-5	.	TRBV19	.	CASTWTGGQQPQHF	TGTGCCAGTACTTGGACCGGGGGTCAACAGCCCCAGCATTTT
TRBJ1-1	.	TRBV5-4	once	CASSRSKGGVNWNTEAFF	TGTGCCAGCAGCCGGAGTAAAGGTGGGGTAAACTGGAACACTGAAGCTTTCTTT
TRBJ2-7	TRBD1	TRBV7-9	.	CASSPIGTDGESYF	TGTGCCAGCAGCCCCATTGGGACAGATGGGGAGTCGTACTTC
TRBJ2-1	.	TRBV4-1	.	CASSQDRTENEQFF	TGCGCCAGCAGCCAAGATAGGACAGAGAATGAGCAGTTCTTC
TRBJ1-1	TRBD1	TRBV4-1	once	CASSQPEHRGPHTEAFF	TGCGCCAGCAGCCAACCTGAACACAGGGGCCCCCACACTGAAGCTTTCTTT
TRBJ2-1	TRBD2	TRBV15	.	CATSRELLAGLSYNEQFF	TGTGCCACCAGCAGAGAGTTACTAGCGGGCCTCTCCTACAATGAGCAGTTCTTC
TRBJ1-2	TRBD1	TRBV5-1	.	CASSLGQGDGYTF	TGCGCCAGCAGCTTAGGACAGGGGGACGGCTACACCTTC
TRBJ1-3	.	TRBV19	.	CASSHTGKTGNTIYF	TGTGCCAGTAGCCACACTGGCAAGACTGGAAACACCATATATTTT
TRBJ2-3	TRBD2	TRBV28	.	CASMSGGNTDTQYF	TGTGCCAGCATGAGCGGGGGCAACACAGATACGCAGTATTTT
TRBJ1-2	.	TRBV25-1	.	CASSDTGMYGYTF	TGTGCCAGCAGTGATACAGGGATGTATGGCTACACCTTC
TRBJ1-5	.	TRBV2	.	CASSARVSNQPQHF	TGTGCCAGCAGTGCCAGGGTGAGCAATCAGCCCCAGCATTTT
TRBJ2-5	TRBD2	TRBV7-9	.	CASVERGTQETQYF	TGTGCCAGCGTGGAGCGGGGGACTCAAGAGACCCAGTACTTC
TRBJ2-7	TRBD2	TRBV7-3	few	CASSGVREEQYF	TGTGCCAGCAGCGGGGTGCGGGAGGAGCAGTACTTC
TRBJ2-3	TRBD1	TRBV18	.	CASSGTATDTQYF	TGTGCCAGCTCCGGGACAGCCACAGATACGCAGTATTTT
TRBJ1-1	.	TRBV6-5	.	CASSLKQGEAFF	TGTGCCAGCAGCCTGAAACAGGGCGAAGCTTTCTTT
TRBJ2-7	.	TRBV11-3	once	CASSLNQGISSGYEQYF	TGTGCCAGCAGCTTAAACCAGGGCATTTCTAGTGGCTACGAGCAGTACTTC
TRBJ1-1	.	TRBV27	.	CASSWGASFEAFF	TGTGCCAGCAGTTGGGGGGCCTCGTTTGAAGCTTTCTTT
TRBJ2-1	TRBD2	TRBV6-5	.	CASSKTSGRSNEQFF	TGTGCCAGCAGCAAGACTAGCGGGAGAAGCAATGAGCAGTTCTTC
TRBJ2-5	TRBD2	TRBV5-4	.	CATSGGTQETQYF	TGTGCCACTAGCGGGGGAACCCAAGAGACCCAGTACTTC
TRBJ1-2	.	TRBV3-1/TRBV3-2	.	CASSLLSGGNNYGYTF	TGTGCCAGCAGCCTCCTCTCGGGAGGCAACAACTATGGCTACACCTTC
TRBJ1-3	TRBD1	TRBV7-9	.	CASSSRQGTSGNTIYF	TGTGCCAGCAGCTCCCGACAGGGCACCTCTGGAAACACCATATATTTT
TRBJ1-1	.	TRBV19	few	CASTISTGRGSEAFF	TGTGCCAGTACCATCTCAACGGGCAGGGGATCTGAAGCTTTCTTT
TRBJ1-5	.	TRBV19	.	CASSIGFGGRSNQPQHF	TGTGCCAGTAGTATTGGTTTTGGGGGAAGGAGCAATCAGCCCCAGCATTTT
TRBJ1-1	.	TRBV3-1/TRBV3-2	.	CASSPPWTRTEAFF	TGTGCCAGCAGCCCCCCTTGGACCCGGACTGAAGCTTTCTTT
TRBJ2-4	.	TRBV19	.	CASTLSGRGENIQYF	TGTGCCAGTACCTTATCCGGCAGGGGAGAAAACATTCAGTACTTC
TRBJ2-5	.	TRBV27	.	CASSRTPLETQYF	TGTGCCAGCAGTAGAACCCCACTGGAGACCCAGTACTTC
TRBJ2-5	TRBD2	TRBV9	.	CASSARRAGVETQYF	TGTGCCAGCAGTGCTAGGCGGGCGGGAGTGGAGACCCAGTACTTC
TRBJ2-7	.	TRBV5-5	.	CASSLGRNLYEQYF	TGTGCCAGCAGCTTGGGACGGAACCTCTACGAGCAGTACTTC
TRBJ1-2	TRBD1	TRBV6-5	.	CASSLLTGTDGYTF	TGTGCCAGCAGTCTCTTGACAGGGACGGATGGCTACACCTTC
TRBJ2-5	TRBD2	TRBV5-4	.	CASSPSGSRQETQYF	TGTGCCAGCAGTCCTAGCGGGAGTCGACAAGAGACCCAGTACTTC
TRBJ2-7	.	TRBV3-1/TRBV3-2	.	CASSHLPSGPSYEQYF	TGTGCCAGCAGCCACTTGCCCAGCGGGCCATCCTACGAGCAGTACTTC
TRBJ2-7	.	TRBV28	.	CASSLLGIGEQYF	TGTGCCAGCAGTCTACTGGGGATCGGCGAGCAGTACTTC
TRBJ1-5	.	TRBV24-1	.	CATSAREGGAGQPQHF	TGTGCCACCAGTGCTCGGGAGGGAGGAGCGGGACAGCCCCAGCATTTT
TRBJ1-1	.	TRBV4-1	.	CASSQGQNMNTEAFF	TGCGCCAGCAGCCAAGGACAGAACATGAACACTGAAGCTTTCTTT
TRBJ2-1	.	TRBV29-1	.	CSVALGRYLREQFF	TGCAGCGTTGCCCTAGGGAGGTACCTAAGGGAGCAGTTCTTC
TRBJ1-1	.	TRBV7-2	.	CASSFVETGYLEAFF	TGTGCCAGCAGCTTTGTCGAGACGGGTTACCTTGAAGCTTTCTTT
TRBJ2-2	.	TRBV5-1	.	CASSLIGSGELFF	TGCGCCAGCAGCTTGATTGGGTCCGGGGAGCTGTTTTTT
TRBJ1-5	.	TRBV6-5	.	CATQRQDNQPQHF	TGTGCCACCCAGAGACAGGACAATCAGCCCCAGCATTTT